The sample holds many counts of the clone carrying this T cell receptor (beta chain). As yet, its antigen is unknown. This sample was included in a study of molecular identifiers for immune sequencing clone quantification. Study-wide background: With replicates, the RNA of around 20,000 or 100,000 naive CD8 cells was split five ways and four were sequenced. Study-level findings and limits: It was shown that clones above 20 RNA copies held over 98% of effector molecules, but under 1% in naive cells.

TCRdb fed the PCR reads into MiXCR, producing one record per CDR3 protein. The repertoire holds approximately 90,000 distinct CDR3 sequences, with over 20% as singletons. CDR1 and CDR2 from the germline V gene are MGHRA and YSYEKL. The V segment lost 1 base and the J segment 7 bases; nucleotides outside the gene matches: 9. The CDR3 runs 15 residues. This chain uses TRBV4-1 with TRBJ2-7, with 8 bases lining up with TRBD1. The TCR originated in a human donor in good health. Some libraries in this study had Jurkat cell RNA spiked in. Sample: naive CD8+ T cells from blood, with Jurkat cell RNA spiked in. The subset denotes: FACS-sorted CD8+CD4-CCR7+CD45RA+ naive T cells. In DNA, the CDR3 is TGCGCCAGCAGCCAAGTGGCCAGGGGGCTGGAGGAGCAGTACTTC. Translating gives CASSQVARGLEEQYF.